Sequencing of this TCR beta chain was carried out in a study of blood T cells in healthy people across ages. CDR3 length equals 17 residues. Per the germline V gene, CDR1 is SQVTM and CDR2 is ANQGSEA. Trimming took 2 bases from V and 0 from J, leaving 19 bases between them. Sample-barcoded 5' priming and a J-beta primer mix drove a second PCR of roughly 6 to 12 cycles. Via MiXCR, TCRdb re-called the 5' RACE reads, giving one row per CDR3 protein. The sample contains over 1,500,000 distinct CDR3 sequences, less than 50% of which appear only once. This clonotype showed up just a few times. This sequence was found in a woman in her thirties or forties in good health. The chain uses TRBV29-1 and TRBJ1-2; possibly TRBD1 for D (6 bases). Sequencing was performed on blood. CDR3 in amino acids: CSVEPRDTEPPNYGYTF. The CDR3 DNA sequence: TGCAGCGTTGAACCCCGGGACACAGAACCCCCTAACTATGGCTACACCTTC.